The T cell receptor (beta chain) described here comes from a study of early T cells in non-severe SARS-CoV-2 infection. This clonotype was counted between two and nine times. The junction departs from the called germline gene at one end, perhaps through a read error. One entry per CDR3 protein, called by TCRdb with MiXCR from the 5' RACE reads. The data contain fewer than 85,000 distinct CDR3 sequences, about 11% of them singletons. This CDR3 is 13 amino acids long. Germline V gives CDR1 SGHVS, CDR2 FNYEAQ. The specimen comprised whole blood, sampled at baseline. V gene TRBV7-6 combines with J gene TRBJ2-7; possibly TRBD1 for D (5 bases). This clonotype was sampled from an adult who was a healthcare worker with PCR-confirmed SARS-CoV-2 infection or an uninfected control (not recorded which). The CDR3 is CPSSLGQGYEQYF. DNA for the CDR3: TGTCCCAGCAGCTTAGGGCAGGGCTACGAGCAGTACTTC.